These T cell receptor beta chains were read from a single sample in a study of blood T cell repertoires in COVID-19. Sequenced by immunoSEQ multiplex PCR; TCRdb stores in-frame clones only, minus some. The repertoire holds around 100,000 clones, with 82% as singletons. Material for sequencing was peripheral blood. These receptor sequences come from a man aged 70-80 years with acute or convalescent COVID-19. Each CDR3 is given with its conserved first and last residue. The D gene is left open where the match is weak. Some rows mark clone size as missing; the rest say once, few, many or name a class of expanded clone.

size: NA; J: TRBJ2-7; D: NA; V: TRBV28; CDR3: CASSRRGAGSYEQYF; DNA: TGTGCCAGCAGCCGTCGCGGGGCTGGATCCTACGAGCAGTACTTC
size: NA; J: TRBJ1-1; D: NA; V: TRBV28; CDR3: CASSASQGKAFF; DNA: TGTGCCAGCAGTGCCTCACAGGGAAAAGCTTTCTTT
size: NA; J: TRBJ2-3; D: TRBD2; V: TRBV24-1; CDR3: CATAGGTDTQYF; DNA: TGTGCCACCGCGGGGGGCACAGATACGCAGTATTTT
size: NA; J: TRBJ2-2; D: NA; V: TRBV6-6; CDR3: CASSPNTGELFF; DNA: TGTGCCAGCAGCCCAAACACCGGGGAGCTGTTTTTT
size: many; J: TRBJ2-6; D: TRBD1; V: TRBV5-1; CDR3: CASSAGTVDGANVLTF; DNA: TGCGCCAGCAGCGCCGGGACAGTGGACGGGGCCAACGTCCTGACTTTC
size: NA; J: TRBJ1-2; D: NA; V: TRBV28; CDR3: CASSSQSDYGYTF; DNA: TGTGCCAGCAGTTCTCAGTCCGACTATGGCTACACCTTC
size: NA; J: TRBJ2-2; D: NA; V: TRBV11-2; CDR3: CASSLVLANTGELFF; DNA: TGTGCCAGCAGCTTAGTACTAGCGAACACCGGGGAGCTGTTTTTT
size: NA; J: TRBJ1-1; D: TRBD1; V: TRBV19; CDR3: CASSVTGVDTEAFF; DNA: TGTGCCAGTAGTGTCACAGGGGTGGACACTGAAGCTTTCTTT
size: NA; J: TRBJ1-5; D: NA; V: TRBV15; CDR3: CATSRDPGGNQPQHF; DNA: TGTGCCACCAGCAGAGATCCCGGGGGCAATCAGCCCCAGCATTTT
size: NA; J: TRBJ2-7; D: NA; V: TRBV2; CDR3: CASILQGYEQYF; DNA: TGTGCCAGCATTCTACAGGGATACGAGCAGTACTTC
size: once; J: TRBJ2-1; D: NA; V: TRBV30; CDR3: CAWSVLGGGAYNEQFF; DNA: TGTGCCTGGAGTGTACTCGGGGGAGGTGCCTACAATGAGCAGTTCTTC
size: NA; J: TRBJ1-5; D: NA; V: TRBV6-1; CDR3: CASSEQDTYQPQHF; DNA: TGTGCCAGCAGTGAACAGGACACTTATCAGCCCCAGCATTTT
size: NA; J: TRBJ1-4; D: TRBD1; V: TRBV5-4; CDR3: CASSSGQGGNEKLFF; DNA: TGTGCCAGCAGCTCTGGACAGGGAGGCAATGAAAAACTGTTTTTT
size: once; J: TRBJ1-3; D: TRBD1; V: TRBV27; CDR3: CASSTTGTAYTIYF; DNA: TGTGCCAGCAGTACGACAGGGACGGCGTACACCATATATTTT
size: NA; J: TRBJ2-5; D: TRBD2; V: TRBV24-1; CDR3: CATSEGGIKQETQYF; DNA: TGTGCCACCAGTGAGGGGGGGATTAAACAAGAGACCCAGTACTTC
size: once; J: TRBJ1-2; D: NA; V: TRBV6-6; CDR3: CASTHPRGRFSYTF; DNA: TGTGCCAGCACTCATCCCAGGGGCCGCTTTAGCTACACCTTC
size: once; J: TRBJ1-4; D: NA; V: TRBV29-1; CDR3: CSVAQGGSEKLFF; DNA: TGCAGCGTTGCGCAGGGTGGTTCTGAAAAACTGTTTTTT
size: once; J: TRBJ1-6; D: TRBD1; V: TRBV30; CDR3: CAWQPTGSRSPLHF; DNA: TGTGCCTGGCAGCCGACAGGGAGTCGGTCACCCCTCCACTTT
size: NA; J: TRBJ2-2; D: NA; V: TRBV11-3; CDR3: CASSFSANTGELFF; DNA: TGTGCCAGCAGCTTTTCAGCGAACACCGGGGAGCTGTTTTTT
size: NA; J: TRBJ1-1; D: TRBD1; V: TRBV30; CDR3: CAWRGFGQGSRTEAFF; DNA: TGTGCCTGGAGGGGATTTGGACAGGGCTCGAGGACTGAAGCTTTCTTT
size: few; J: TRBJ2-7; D: NA; V: TRBV5-1; CDR3: CASSLQRSSYEQYF; DNA: TGCGCCAGCAGCCTGCAAAGGAGCTCCTACGAGCAGTACTTC
size: NA; J: TRBJ1-1; D: TRBD1; V: TRBV28; CDR3: CASSPRGQGYTEAFF; DNA: TGTGCCAGCAGTCCGCGAGGACAGGGATACACTGAAGCTTTCTTT
size: NA; J: TRBJ1-2; D: NA; V: TRBV5-1; CDR3: CASSLDSWDGYTF; DNA: TGCGCCAGCAGCCTGGACAGCTGGGATGGCTACACCTTC
size: NA; J: TRBJ1-1; D: NA; V: TRBV28; CDR3: CASTKTGSKAFF; DNA: TGTGCCAGCACCAAAACAGGGTCCAAAGCTTTCTTT
size: NA; J: TRBJ2-7; D: TRBD2; V: TRBV28; CDR3: CASSLIGAGALYEQYF; DNA: TGTGCCAGCAGTTTGATTGGTGCGGGAGCTTTATACGAGCAGTACTTC
size: NA; J: TRBJ2-1; D: NA; V: TRBV5-4; CDR3: CASSPGGRDEQFF; DNA: TGTGCCAGCAGCCCGGGGGGCAGGGATGAGCAGTTCTTC
size: NA; J: TRBJ1-5; D: NA; V: TRBV27; CDR3: CASSRLSGQNQPQHF; DNA: TGTGCCAGCAGCCGCCTATCGGGACAAAATCAGCCCCAGCATTTT
size: NA; J: TRBJ1-2; D: NA; V: TRBV28; CDR3: CASSPGDISNYGYTF; DNA: TGTGCCAGCAGTCCCGGGGACATATCTAACTATGGCTACACCTTC
size: NA; J: TRBJ1-2; D: NA; V: TRBV6-5; CDR3: CASSNYGYTF; DNA: TGTGCCAGTTCAAACTATGGCTACACCTTC
size: NA; J: TRBJ1-1; D: NA; V: TRBV6-1; CDR3: CASSELWAMNTEAFF; DNA: TGTGCCAGCAGTGAACTTTGGGCCATGAACACTGAAGCTTTCTTT
size: NA; J: TRBJ1-3; D: TRBD1; V: TRBV29-1; CDR3: CSVEGDSGNTIYF; DNA: TGCAGCGTTGAGGGGGACAGTGGAAACACCATATATTTT
size: few; J: TRBJ1-5; D: NA; V: TRBV19; CDR3: CASSPRGDGVGNQPQHF; DNA: TGTGCCAGTAGTCCTCGGGGGGACGGTGTTGGCAATCAGCCCCAGCATTTT
size: NA; J: TRBJ1-3; D: NA; V: TRBV6-5; CDR3: CASKSSGNTIYF; DNA: TGTGCCAGCAAGAGCTCTGGAAACACCATATATTTT
size: NA; J: TRBJ1-4; D: NA; V: TRBV5-4; CDR3: CASSKTGVNEKLFF; DNA: TGTGCCAGCAGCAAGACAGGAGTTAATGAAAAACTGTTTTTT
size: NA; J: TRBJ1-2; D: NA; V: TRBV7-9; CDR3: CASSLGHSSTYGYTF; DNA: TGTGCCAGCAGCTTAGGGCACAGTTCAACCTATGGCTACACCTTC
size: NA; J: TRBJ2-1; D: NA; V: TRBV5-1; CDR3: CASSLEGGPYNEQFF; DNA: TGCGCCAGCAGCTTGGAGGGAGGACCATACAATGAGCAGTTCTTC
size: NA; J: TRBJ1-1; D: TRBD1; V: TRBV28; CDR3: CASSLGDRENTEAFF; DNA: TGTGCCAGCAGTTTAGGGGACAGGGAGAACACTGAAGCTTTCTTT
size: NA; J: TRBJ2-3; D: NA; V: TRBV5-1; CDR3: CASSLGGPTDTQYF; DNA: TGCGCCAGCAGCTTAGGAGGGCCCACAGATACGCAGTATTTT
size: once; J: TRBJ2-3; D: NA; V: TRBV14; CDR3: CASKQAFNTDTQYF; DNA: TGTGCCAGCAAACAGGCTTTCAACACAGATACGCAGTATTTT
size: NA; J: TRBJ1-1; D: NA; V: TRBV9; CDR3: CASSPTGGRDTEAFF; DNA: TGTGCCAGCAGCCCCACAGGCGGCAGGGACACTGAAGCTTTCTTT
size: NA; J: TRBJ1-5; D: NA; V: TRBV6-1; CDR3: CASSETEDNQPQHF; DNA: TGTGCCAGCAGTGAGACAGAGGACAATCAGCCCCAGCATTTT
size: NA; J: TRBJ1-5; D: TRBD1; V: TRBV25-1; CDR3: CASTFLPSGQGNQPQHF; DNA: TGTGCCAGCACCTTTCTCCCCTCGGGACAGGGAAATCAGCCCCAGCATTTT
size: NA; J: TRBJ2-5; D: NA; V: TRBV11-3; CDR3: CASSLGSAGGVGETQYF; DNA: TGTGCCAGCAGCTTAGGATCAGCCGGGGGAGTTGGCGAGACCCAGTACTTC
size: NA; J: TRBJ1-1; D: NA; V: TRBV19; CDR3: CASSIGRGNTEAFF; DNA: TGTGCCAGTAGTATAGGTCGGGGGAACACTGAAGCTTTCTTT
size: NA; J: TRBJ1-2; D: NA; V: TRBV18; CDR3: CASFALQGFYGYTF; DNA: TGTGCCAGCTTTGCTCTTCAGGGATTCTATGGCTACACCTTC
size: once; J: TRBJ1-4; D: NA; V: TRBV30; CDR3: CAWSVGSDSQSENEKLFF; DNA: TGTGCCTGGAGTGTAGGGTCGGACAGCCAGAGCGAAAATGAAAAACTGTTTTTT
size: NA; J: TRBJ2-7; D: NA; V: TRBV5-1; CDR3: CASSVARVSEQYF; DNA: TGCGCCAGCAGCGTAGCCAGGGTTTCCGAGCAGTACTTC
size: NA; J: TRBJ2-7; D: NA; V: TRBV3-1/TRBV3-2; CDR3: CASSHGHYFLAYEQYF; DNA: TGTGCCAGCAGCCACGGTCACTACTTCTTAGCCTACGAGCAGTACTTC
size: NA; J: TRBJ1-2; D: NA; V: TRBV18; CDR3: CASSPTRAGYGYTF; DNA: TGTGCCAGCTCACCCACGCGGGCCGGCTATGGCTACACCTTC
size: NA; J: TRBJ1-2; D: NA; V: TRBV18; CDR3: CASSPGMTGGNGYTF; DNA: TGTGCCAGCTCACCGGGCATGACAGGTGGAAATGGCTACACCTTC
size: NA; J: TRBJ1-6; D: NA; V: TRBV6-7; CDR3: CASSYRTWRTYNSPLHF; DNA: TGTGCCAGCAGTTACCGCACCTGGAGGACCTATAATTCACCCCTCCACTTT